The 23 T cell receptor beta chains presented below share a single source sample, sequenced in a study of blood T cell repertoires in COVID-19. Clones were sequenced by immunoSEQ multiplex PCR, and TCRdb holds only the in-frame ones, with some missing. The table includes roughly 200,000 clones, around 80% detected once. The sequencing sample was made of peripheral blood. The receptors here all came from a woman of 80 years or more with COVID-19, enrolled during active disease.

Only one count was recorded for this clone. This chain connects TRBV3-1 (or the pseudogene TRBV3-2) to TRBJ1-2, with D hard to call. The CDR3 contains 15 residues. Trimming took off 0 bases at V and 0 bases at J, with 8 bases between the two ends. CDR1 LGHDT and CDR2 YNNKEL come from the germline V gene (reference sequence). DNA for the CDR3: TGTGCCAGCAGCCAAGATTGGCAGGCTAACTATGGCTACACCTTC. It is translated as CASSQDWQANYGYTF.

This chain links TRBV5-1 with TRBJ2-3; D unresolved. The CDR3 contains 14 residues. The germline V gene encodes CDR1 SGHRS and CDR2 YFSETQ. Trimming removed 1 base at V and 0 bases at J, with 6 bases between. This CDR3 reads CASSLFGSTDTQYF. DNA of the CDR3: TGCGCCAGCAGCTTGTTTGGCAGCACAGATACGCAGTATTTT.

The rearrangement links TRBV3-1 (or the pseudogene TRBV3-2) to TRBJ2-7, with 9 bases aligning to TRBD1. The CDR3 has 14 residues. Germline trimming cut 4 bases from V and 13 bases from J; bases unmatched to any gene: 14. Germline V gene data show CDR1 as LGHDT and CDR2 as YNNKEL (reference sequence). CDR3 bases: TGTGCCAGCAGCCCACGCGGACAGGGGCCTGAGGGATACTTC. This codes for CASSPRGQGPEGYF.

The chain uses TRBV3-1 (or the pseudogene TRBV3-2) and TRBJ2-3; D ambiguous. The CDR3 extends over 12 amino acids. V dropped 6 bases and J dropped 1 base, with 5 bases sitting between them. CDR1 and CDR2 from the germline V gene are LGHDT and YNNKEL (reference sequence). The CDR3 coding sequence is TGTGCCAGCAGAAGCGGCACAGATACGCAGTATTTT. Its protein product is CASRSGTDTQYF.

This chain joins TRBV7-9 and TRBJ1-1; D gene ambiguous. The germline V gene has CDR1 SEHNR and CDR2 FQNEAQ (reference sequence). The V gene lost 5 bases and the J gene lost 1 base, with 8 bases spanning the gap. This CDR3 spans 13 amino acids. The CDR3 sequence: CASSLQWNTEAFF. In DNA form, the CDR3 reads TGTGCCAGCAGCCTACAGTGGAACACTGAAGCTTTCTTT.

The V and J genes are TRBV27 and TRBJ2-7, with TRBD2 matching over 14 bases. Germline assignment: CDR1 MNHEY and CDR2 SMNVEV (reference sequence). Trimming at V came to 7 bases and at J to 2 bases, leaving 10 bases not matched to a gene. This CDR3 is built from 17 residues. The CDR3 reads CASINLGLAGDPYEQYF. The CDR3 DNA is TGTGCCAGCATAAACCTGGGACTAGCGGGGGACCCCTACGAGCAGTACTTC.

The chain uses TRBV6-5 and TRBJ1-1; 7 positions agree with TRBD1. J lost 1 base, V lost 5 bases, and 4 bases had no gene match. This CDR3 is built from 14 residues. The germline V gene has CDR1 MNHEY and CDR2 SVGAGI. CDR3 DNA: TGTGCCAGCAGTCCTACAGGGGCGAACACTGAAGCTTTCTTT. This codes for CASSPTGANTEAFF.

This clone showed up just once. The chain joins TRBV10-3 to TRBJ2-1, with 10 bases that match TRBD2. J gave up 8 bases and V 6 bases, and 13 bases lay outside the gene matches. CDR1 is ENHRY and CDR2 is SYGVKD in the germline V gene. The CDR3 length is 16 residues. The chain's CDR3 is CAISLSGGGPGDEQFF. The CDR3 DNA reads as TGTGCCATCAGCCTGAGCGGGGGGGGCCCTGGCGATGAGCAGTTCTTC.

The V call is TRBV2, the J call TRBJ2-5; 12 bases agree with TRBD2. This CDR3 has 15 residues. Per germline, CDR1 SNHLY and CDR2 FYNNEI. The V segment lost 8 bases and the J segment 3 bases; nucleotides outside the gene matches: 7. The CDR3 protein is CASAGASGREETQYF. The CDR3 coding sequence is TGTGCCAGCGCTGGGGCTAGCGGGAGGGAAGAGACCCAGTACTTC.

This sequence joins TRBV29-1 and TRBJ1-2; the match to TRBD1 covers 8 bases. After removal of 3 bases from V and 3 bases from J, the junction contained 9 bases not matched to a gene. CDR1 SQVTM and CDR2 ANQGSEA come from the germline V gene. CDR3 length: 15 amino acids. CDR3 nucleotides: TGCAGCGTTGAGGTCAGGGGGCAAGAGTACTATGGCTACACCTTC. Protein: CSVEVRGQEYYGYTF.

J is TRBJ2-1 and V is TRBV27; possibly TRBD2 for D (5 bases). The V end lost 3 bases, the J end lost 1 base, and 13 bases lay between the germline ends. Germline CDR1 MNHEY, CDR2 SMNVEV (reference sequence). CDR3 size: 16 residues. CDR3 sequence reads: CASSLRTVGSYNEQFF. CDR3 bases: TGTGCCAGCAGTTTGCGGACTGTGGGGTCCTACAATGAGCAGTTCTTC.

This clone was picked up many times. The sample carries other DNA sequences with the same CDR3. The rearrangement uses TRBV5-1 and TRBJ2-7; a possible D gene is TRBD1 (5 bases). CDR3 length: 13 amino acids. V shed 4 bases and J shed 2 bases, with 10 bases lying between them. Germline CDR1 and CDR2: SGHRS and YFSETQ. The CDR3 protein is CASSVTGPYEQYF. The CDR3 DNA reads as TGCGCCAGCAGCGTAACAGGCCCCTACGAGCAGTACTTC.

CDR3 protein: CASSFVGGGNQPQHF. The CDR3 DNA reads TGTGCCAGCAGCTTCGTAGGGGGTGGGAATCAGCCCCAGCATTTT. The chain recombines TRBV5-5 with TRBJ1-5, with a tentative D call TRBD1 (6 bases). Germline CDR1 reads SGHKS; CDR2 reads YYEKEE (reference sequence). This CDR3 comprises 15 residues. Between the trimmed V and J ends, which lost 2 bases and 4 bases, there was a span of 13 bases.

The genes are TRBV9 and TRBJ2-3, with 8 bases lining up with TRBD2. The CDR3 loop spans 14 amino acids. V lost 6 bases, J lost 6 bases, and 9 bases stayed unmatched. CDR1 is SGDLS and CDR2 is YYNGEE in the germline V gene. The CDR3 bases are TGTGCCAGCAATCGGGCGGGAGGAGGTGATACGCAGTATTTT. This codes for CASNRAGGGDTQYF.

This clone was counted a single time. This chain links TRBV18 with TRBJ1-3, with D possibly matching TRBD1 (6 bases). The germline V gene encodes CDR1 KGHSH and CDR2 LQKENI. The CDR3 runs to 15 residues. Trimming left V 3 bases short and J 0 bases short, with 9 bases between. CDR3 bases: TGTGCCAGCTCACCGGGGGCCGACTCTGGAAACACCATATATTTT. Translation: CASSPGADSGNTIYF.

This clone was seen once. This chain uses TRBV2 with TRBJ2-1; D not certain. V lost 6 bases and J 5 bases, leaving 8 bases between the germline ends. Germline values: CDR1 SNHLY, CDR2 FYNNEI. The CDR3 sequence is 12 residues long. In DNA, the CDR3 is TGTGCCAGCAGGCCGCAGGACAATGAGCAGTTCTTC. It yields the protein CASRPQDNEQFF.

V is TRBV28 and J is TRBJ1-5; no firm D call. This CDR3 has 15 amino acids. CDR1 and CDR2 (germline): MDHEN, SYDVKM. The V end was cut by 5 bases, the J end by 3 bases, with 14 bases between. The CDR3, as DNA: TGTGCCAGCAGTCCTATTGGACGGGACAATCAGCCCCAGCATTTT. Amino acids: CASSPIGRDNQPQHF.

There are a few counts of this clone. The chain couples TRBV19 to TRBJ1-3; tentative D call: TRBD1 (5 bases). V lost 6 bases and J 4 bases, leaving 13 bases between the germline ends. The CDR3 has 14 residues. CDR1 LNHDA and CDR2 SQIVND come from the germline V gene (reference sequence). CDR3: CASSRGGYGNTIYF. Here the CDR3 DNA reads TGTGCCAGTAGCCGGGGGGGTTACGGAAACACCATATATTTT.

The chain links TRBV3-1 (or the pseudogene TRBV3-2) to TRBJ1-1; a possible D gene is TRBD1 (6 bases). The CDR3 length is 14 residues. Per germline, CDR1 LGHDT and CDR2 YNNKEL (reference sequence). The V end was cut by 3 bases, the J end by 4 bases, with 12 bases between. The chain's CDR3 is CASSHSPDSTEAFF. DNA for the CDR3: TGTGCCAGCAGCCACTCCCCGGACAGCACTGAAGCTTTCTTT.

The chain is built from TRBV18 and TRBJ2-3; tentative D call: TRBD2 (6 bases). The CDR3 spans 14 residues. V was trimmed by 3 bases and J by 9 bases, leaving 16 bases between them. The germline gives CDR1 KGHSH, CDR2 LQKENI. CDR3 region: CASSPLGLRETQYF. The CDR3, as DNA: TGTGCCAGCTCACCGTTGGGACTCAGGGAGACGCAGTATTTT.

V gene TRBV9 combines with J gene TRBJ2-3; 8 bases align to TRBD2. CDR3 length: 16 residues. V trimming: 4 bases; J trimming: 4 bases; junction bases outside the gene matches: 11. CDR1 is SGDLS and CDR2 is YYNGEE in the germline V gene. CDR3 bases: TGTGCCAGCAGCCCCCGAGCGGGAGAGGCCCCAGATACGCAGTATTTT. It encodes CASSPRAGEAPDTQYF.

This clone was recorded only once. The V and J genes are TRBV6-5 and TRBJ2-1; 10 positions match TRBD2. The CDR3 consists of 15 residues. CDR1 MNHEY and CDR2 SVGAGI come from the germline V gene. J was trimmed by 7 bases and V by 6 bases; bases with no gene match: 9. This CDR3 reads CASRPKRGGVNEQFF. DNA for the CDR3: TGTGCCAGCAGACCTAAGCGGGGGGGCGTTAATGAGCAGTTCTTC.

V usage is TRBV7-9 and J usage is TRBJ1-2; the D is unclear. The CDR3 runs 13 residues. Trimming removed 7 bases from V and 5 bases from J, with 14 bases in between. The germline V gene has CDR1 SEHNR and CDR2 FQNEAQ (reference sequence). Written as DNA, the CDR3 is TGTGCCAGCAACCCATCCGGGGAATATGGCTACACCTTC. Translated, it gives CASNPSGEYGYTF.